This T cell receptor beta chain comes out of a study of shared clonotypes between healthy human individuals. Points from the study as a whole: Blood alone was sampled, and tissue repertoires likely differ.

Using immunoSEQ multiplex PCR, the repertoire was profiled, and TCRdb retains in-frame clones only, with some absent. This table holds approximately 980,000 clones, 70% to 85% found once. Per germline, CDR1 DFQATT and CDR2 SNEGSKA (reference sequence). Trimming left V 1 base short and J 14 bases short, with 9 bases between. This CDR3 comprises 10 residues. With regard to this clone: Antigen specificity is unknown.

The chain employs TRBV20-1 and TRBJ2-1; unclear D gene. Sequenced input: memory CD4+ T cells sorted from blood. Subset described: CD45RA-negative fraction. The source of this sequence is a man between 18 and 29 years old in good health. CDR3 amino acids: CSARVITEFF. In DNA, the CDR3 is TGCAGTGCTAGAGTCATCACGGAGTTCTTC.